These 10 T cell receptor beta chains came from one sample sequenced in a study of siplizumab effects on memory and regulatory T cells. Using immunoSEQ multiplex PCR, the repertoire was profiled, and TCRdb retains in-frame clones only, with some absent. The profile shows tens of thousands of clones, over 85% of them singletons. What was sequenced was CD8+ T cells sorted from blood. These receptors all come from a human donor in good health.

The chain recombines TRBV7-9 with TRBJ2-1; the D gene is possibly TRBD2 (5 bases). The CDR3 covers 12 residues. The ends were cut back, 4 bases at V and 6 bases at J, with 7 bases in the middle. Germline CDR1 is SEHNR and CDR2 is FQNEAQ (reference sequence). CDR3: CASSYLANEQFF. CDR3 sequence (DNA): TGTGCCAGCAGCTATCTAGCCAATGAGCAGTTCTTC.

V gene TRBV30 combines with J gene TRBJ2-3; 9 bases agree with TRBD2. Germline CDR1 GTSNPN, CDR2 SVGIG (reference sequence). The CDR3 is 15 residues long. Trimming at V came to 4 bases and at J to 0 bases, leaving 5 bases not matched to a gene. The CDR3 region is CAWTLGTSSTDTQYF. DNA for the CDR3: TGTGCCTGGACCCTGGGGACTAGCAGCACAGATACGCAGTATTTT. The full variable domain, with the rest looked up from reference TRBV30 and TRBJ2-3, is SQTIHQWPATLVQPVGSPLSLECTVEGTSNPNLYWYRQAAGRGLQLLFYSVGIGQISSEVPQNLSASRPQDRQFILSSKKLLLSDSGFYLCAWTLGTSSTDTQYFGPGTRLTVL.

The chain joins TRBV18 to TRBJ2-5, with TRBD1 identical over 7 bases. The J segment lost 0 bases and the V segment lost 8 bases, leaving 3 bases of the junction unmatched. The CDR3 has 13 residues. CDR1 and CDR2 from the germline V gene are KGHSH and LQKENI. Here the CDR3 DNA reads TGTGCCAGCCGACAGGGAAACCAAGAGACCCAGTACTTC. It encodes CASRQGNQETQYF.

V and J are TRBV27 and TRBJ1-6; TRBD1 aligns across 11 bases. The J segment lost 9 bases and the V segment lost 4 bases, leaving 2 bases of the junction unmatched. Germline V gene data show CDR1 as MNHEY and CDR2 as SMNVEV (reference sequence). The CDR3 totals 14 residues. The CDR3 nucleotides are TGTGCCAGCAGTTGGACAGGGGGCGGTTCACCCCTCCACTTT. Amino acid sequence: CASSWTGGGSPLHF.

The genes are TRBV15 and TRBJ1-1; 7 positions agree with TRBD1. CDR1 is LNHNV and CDR2 is YYDKDF in the germline V gene (reference sequence). Germline trimming cut 3 bases from V and 4 bases from J; bases unmatched to any gene: 5. CDR3 length: 14 residues. CDR3: CATSRRQGGTEAFF. The CDR3 DNA sequence: TGTGCCACCAGCAGGAGACAGGGCGGCACTGAAGCTTTCTTT.

This chain links TRBV23-1 with TRBJ1-1; the match to TRBD1 covers 7 bases. TRBV23-1 is an ORF for which the function is uncertain. V trimming: 8 bases; J trimming: 4 bases; junction bases outside the gene matches: 7. The CDR3 contains 13 residues. CDR3 residues: CASLSQGGTEAFF. The CDR3 nucleotides are TGCGCCAGCCTCTCTCAGGGGGGCACTGAAGCTTTCTTT.

V usage is TRBV7-9 and J usage is TRBJ2-2, with 11 bases matching TRBD2. Trimming took 5 bases from V and 2 from J; bases not matched to a gene: 13. CDR1 SEHNR and CDR2 FQNEAQ come from the germline V gene (reference sequence). The CDR3 length is 19 residues. This chain's CDR3 is CASSPTRGSGGANTGELFF. The CDR3 DNA follows: TGTGCCAGCAGCCCAACCCGGGGTAGCGGGGGGGCTAACACCGGGGAGCTGTTTTTT.

This sequence joins TRBV27 and TRBJ1-1; D not certain. The CDR3 loop spans 15 amino acids. Germline values: CDR1 MNHEY, CDR2 SMNVEV (reference sequence). With 2 bases removed from V and 0 bases from J, the gap between germline ends came to 10 bases. The CDR3 loop is CASSLIGPVNTEAFF. As DNA, the CDR3 is TGTGCCAGCAGTTTAATCGGACCGGTGAACACTGAAGCTTTCTTT.

V usage is TRBV19 and J usage is TRBJ2-1; the match to TRBD1 covers 11 bases. V lost 5 bases to trimming and J lost 6 bases; unmatched junction nucleotides: 3. There are 14 residues in the CDR3. CDR1 is LNHDA, CDR2 SQIVND, per germline (reference sequence). The CDR3 nucleotides are TGTGCCAGTAGTCGGGGGACAGGGGGCAATGAGCAGTTCTTC. It translates to CASSRGTGGNEQFF.

The chain combines TRBV19 with TRBJ2-1, with 8 bases that match TRBD2. Germline CDR1 LNHDA, CDR2 SQIVND (reference sequence). The J segment lost 0 bases and the V segment lost 5 bases, leaving 9 bases of the junction unmatched. CDR3 length: 17 amino acids. The CDR3 here is CASSAIGGDDSYNEQFF. The DNA for the CDR3 is TGTGCCAGTAGTGCCATCGGGGGGGATGACTCCTACAATGAGCAGTTCTTC.